Listed here are 20 T cell receptor beta chains from one sample, sequenced in a study of radiation and T cells in renal cell carcinoma. As for time point: blood 4 weeks post-SBRT, at nephrectomy. Treatment described: 15 Gy SBRT to primary tumor, nephrectomy 4 weeks later. Clones were sequenced by immunoSEQ multiplex PCR, and TCRdb holds only the in-frame ones, with some missing. The sample includes 120,000 to 150,000 clones, less than 90% of them seen just once. Here the sequenced sample was blood, taken from a patient whose treatment included radiotherapy and nephrectomy. These receptors originate from a woman aged 50 to 65 with renal cell carcinoma.

The chain joins TRBV2 to TRBJ2-3; maybe TRBD2 (6 bases). Between the trimmed V and J ends, which lost 4 bases and 2 bases, there was a span of 13 bases. CDR1 SNHLY and CDR2 FYNNEI come from the germline V gene. This CDR3 has 15 amino acids. The CDR3 spells CASSATSSLTDTQYF. The CDR3, as DNA: TGTGCCAGCAGTGCAACTAGCAGTCTCACAGATACGCAGTATTTT.

This clone was observed once. The V gene is TRBV19, the J gene TRBJ2-3, with D perhaps matching TRBD2 (6 bases). Trimming took off 0 bases at V and 2 bases at J, with 18 bases between the two ends. Germline V CDR1 and CDR2: LNHDA, SQIVND (reference sequence). CDR3 length: 18 residues. This CDR3 is CASSIEGAQRVTTDTQYF. CDR3 DNA: TGTGCCAGTAGTATAGAAGGGGCCCAGCGGGTGACCACAGATACGCAGTATTTT.

The V and J genes are TRBV11-2 and TRBJ2-5; no firm D call. The CDR3 has 14 residues. V shed 0 bases and J shed 1 base, with 6 bases lying between them. Germline lookup yields CDR1 SGHAT and CDR2 FQNNGV. The CDR3 sequence: CASSLDVLQETQYF. CDR3 DNA sequence: TGTGCCAGCAGCTTAGATGTCCTCCAAGAGACCCAGTACTTC.

The V and J genes are TRBV9 and TRBJ1-1, with TRBD1 identical over 7 bases. The CDR3 runs to 14 residues. CDR1 SGDLS and CDR2 YYNGEE come from the germline V gene. V trimming: 4 bases; J trimming: 4 bases; junction bases outside the gene matches: 7. DNA of the CDR3: TGTGCCAGCAGCATAAGACAGGGAGGCACTGAAGCTTTCTTT. Translated, it gives CASSIRQGGTEAFF. The full variable domain, with the rest looked up from reference TRBV9 and TRBJ1-1, is DSGVTQTPKHLITATGQRVTLRCSPRSGDLSVYWYQQSLDQGLQFLIQYYNGEERAKGNILERFSAQQFPDLHSELNLSSLELGDSALYFCASSIRQGGTEAFFGQGTRLTVV.

J is TRBJ1-4 and V is TRBV2; the D is unclear. The V gene's germline CDR1 is SNHLY and CDR2 FYNNEI. With 7 bases removed from V and 4 bases from J, the gap between germline ends came to 16 bases. CDR3 length: 15 residues. The CDR3 bases are TGTGCCAGCAATCCAGAGACAACGGATAATGAAAAACTGTTTTTT. Translation: CASNPETTDNEKLFF.

This chain connects TRBV2 to TRBJ2-2; D is unresolved. Looked up from germline, CDR1 is SNHLY and CDR2 is FYNNEI. The V and J ends lost 11 bases and 2 bases respectively, with 9 bases between them. The CDR3 has 12 amino acids. The CDR3 nucleotides read TGTGCCCCCAGAAGAAACACCGGGGAGCTGTTTTTT. Translating it yields CAPRRNTGELFF.

This clone appeared once. The chain links TRBV4-1 to TRBJ2-7, with 7 nucleotides matching TRBD1. Per the germline V gene, CDR1 is MGHRA and CDR2 is YSYEKL. The length of the CDR3 is 15 residues. Unmatched junction bases numbered 5, after V lost 1 base and J lost 2 bases. CDR3 in amino acids: CASSQGQGETYEQYF. The CDR3 DNA follows: TGCGCCAGCAGCCAAGGGCAGGGGGAGACCTACGAGCAGTACTTC.

Remarks on this clone: The sample has other DNA sequences that encode this CDR3 too. The chain couples TRBV9 to TRBJ2-7, with D perhaps TRBD1 (5 bases). Germline lookup yields CDR1 SGDLS and CDR2 YYNGEE. The V gene lost 0 bases and the J gene lost 3 bases, with 7 bases spanning the gap. The CDR3 has 13 residues. The CDR3 loop reads CASSVEQGYEQYF. As DNA, the CDR3 is TGTGCCAGCAGCGTAGAGCAGGGCTACGAGCAGTACTTC.

The chain joins TRBV10-3 to TRBJ2-5; the match to TRBD2 covers 7 bases. Germline CDR1 and CDR2: ENHRY and SYGVKD. This CDR3 is 13 amino acids long. The junction had 10 bases not matched to a gene; V was cut back by 10 bases and J by 5 bases. The CDR3 loop is CATRGGGGETQYF. The CDR3 DNA is TGTGCCACGCGCGGCGGGGGAGGTGAGACCCAGTACTTC.

Points on this clone: Sequence at one end of the junction differs from germline and may be a read error. The gene calls are TRBV2 and TRBJ2-7; D unresolved. Germline lookup yields CDR1 SNHLY and CDR2 FYNNEI. The CDR3 loop spans 13 amino acids. The CDR3 loop reads CASNEGSTYEQYF. The CDR3 DNA is TGTGCCAGCAATGAAGGCAGTACGTACGAGCAGTACTTC. The full variable domain, its missing parts supplied by reference TRBV2 and TRBJ2-7, is EPEVTQTPSHQVTQMGQEVILRCVPISNHLYFYWYRQILGQKVEFLVSFYNNEISEKSEIFDDQFSVERPDGSNFTLKIRSTKLEDSAMYFCASNEGSTYEQYFGPGTRLTVT.

This chain links TRBV29-1 with TRBJ1-1, with a tentative D call TRBD1 (5 bases). The V gene's germline CDR1 is SQVTM and CDR2 ANQGSEA. The CDR3 is 13 amino acids. V was clipped by 6 bases and J by 1 base, with 12 bases between them. The CDR3 region is CSVVTQGNTEAFF. The CDR3 DNA sequence: TGCAGCGTCGTAACTCAGGGGAACACTGAAGCTTTCTTT.

The DNA of the CDR3 is TGTGCCAGCAGCCAGTTTGGGGGGCTCAATAACGAGCAGTACTTC. It encodes CASSQFGGLNNEQYF. The chain is built from TRBV7-9 and TRBJ2-7, with D perhaps being TRBD1 or TRBD2 (6 bases each). The V end lost 5 bases, the J end lost 5 bases, and 19 bases lay between the germline ends. The germline gives CDR1 SEHNR, CDR2 FQNEAQ (reference sequence). There are 15 residues in the CDR3.

The V call is TRBV4-3, the J call TRBJ2-7; D gene ambiguous. Trimming took 0 bases from V and 0 from J, leaving 12 bases between them. CDR1 is LGHNA and CDR2 is YSLEER in the germline V gene. The CDR3 contains 16 residues. CDR3 protein: CASSQDLYFSSYEQYF. The DNA for the CDR3 is TGCGCCAGCAGCCAAGATCTGTACTTTAGCTCCTACGAGCAGTACTTC.

V and J are TRBV5-1 and TRBJ2-3; D gene ambiguous. V lost 0 bases to trimming and J lost 5 bases, with 13 bases between them. From germline, CDR1 is SGHRS and CDR2 YFSETQ. This CDR3 spans 15 amino acids. CDR3 amino acids: CASSLVVYGEDTQYF. In DNA form, the CDR3 reads TGCGCCAGCAGCTTGGTGGTTTATGGGGAAGATACGCAGTATTTT.

The chain uses TRBV5-1 and TRBJ2-1, with TRBD1 identical over 9 bases. There are 14 residues in the CDR3. Unmatched junction bases numbered 4, after V lost 4 bases and J lost 5 bases. CDR1 is SGHRS and CDR2 is YFSETQ in the germline V gene. CDR3 DNA: TGCGCCAGCAGCCGACAGGGGGAGGACAATGAGCAGTTCTTC. It specifies CASSRQGEDNEQFF. Full variable domain (missing parts from reference TRBV5-1 and TRBJ2-1): KAGVTQTPRYLIKTRGQQVTLSCSPISGHRSVSWYQQTPGQGLQFLFEYFSETQRNKGNFPGRFSGRQFSNSRSEMNVSTLELGDSALYLCASSRQGEDNEQFFGPGTRLTVL.

V usage is TRBV28 and J usage is TRBJ2-3, with D possibly matching TRBD2 (6 bases). CDR1 and CDR2 (germline): MDHEN, SYDVKM. CDR3 size: 16 residues. The V end was cut by 3 bases, the J end by 0 bases, with 13 bases between. In nucleotides, the CDR3 is TGTGCCAGCAGTTTGTGGAGGGACGGTAGCACAGATACGCAGTATTTT. Protein sequence: CASSLWRDGSTDTQYF.

V gene TRBV6-1 combines with J gene TRBJ2-4; perhaps TRBD1 as D (7 bases). Germline values: CDR1 MNHNS, CDR2 SASEGT. V was pared by 6 bases and J by 2 bases, with 14 bases between. CDR3 length equals 15 residues. The CDR3 sequence: CASSPGGGSKNIQYF. Here the CDR3 DNA reads TGTGCCAGCAGCCCTGGAGGGGGCTCCAAAAACATTCAGTACTTC.

The count of this clone is one. The gene calls are TRBV5-1 and TRBJ2-3, with a tentative D call TRBD2 (6 bases). Germline V CDR1 and CDR2: SGHRS, YFSETQ. This CDR3 comprises 15 residues. V was trimmed by 4 bases and J by 1 base, leaving 13 bases between them. CDR3 sequence (DNA): TGCGCCAGCAGCCCGGGGGACGGGCGCACAGATACGCAGTATTTT. Translating it yields CASSPGDGRTDTQYF.

V and J are TRBV4-3 and TRBJ2-7; a possible D gene is TRBD2 (5 bases). Per germline, CDR1 LGHNA and CDR2 YSLEER. The CDR3 has 14 amino acids. V was shortened by 0 bases and J by 3 bases, with 9 bases between the two germline ends. The CDR3 is CASSQDSRDYEQYF. DNA of the CDR3: TGCGCCAGCAGCCAAGATTCGAGGGACTACGAGCAGTACTTC.

V gene TRBV7-9 combines with J gene TRBJ2-2; 8 bases are shared with TRBD1. The V gene's germline CDR1 is SEHNR and CDR2 FQNEAQ (reference sequence). The V and J ends lost 4 bases and 3 bases, in that order; junction bases with no gene match: 10. This CDR3 is 17 amino acids long. The CDR3 DNA follows: TGTGCCAGCAGCTCTAGAGTCGGGACAGGAGACACCGGGGAGCTGTTTTTT. This codes for CASSSRVGTGDTGELFF.